Listed here are 29 T cell receptor beta chains from one sample, sequenced in a study of vaccination effects on CD4 cells after COVID-19. What these receptors recognize is not known. The assay was immunoSEQ multiplex PCR, and TCRdb's table has in-frame clones only and misses some. The profile shows approximately 25,000 clones, around 75% of them singletons. Using viral peptide pools, the ViraFEST assay grew out antigen-specific CD4+ T cells prior to sequencing. Around day 10 of culture, CD4+ T cells were separated out. People in the vaccine group had not been infected with SARS-CoV-2 before, and their nucleocapsid antibodies were negative. The input for sequencing was CD4+ T cells from PBMCs cultured with HCoV-NL63 spike peptides, taken before COVID-19 vaccination. These receptors came from a human donor who received a COVID-19 vaccine.

This clone occurred a few times. The chain combines TRBV19 with TRBJ1-5, with 9 bases matching TRBD1. Germline V gene lookup returns CDR1 LNHDA and CDR2 SQIVND (reference sequence). The CDR3 loop spans 15 amino acids. V lost 5 bases, J lost 4 bases, and 6 bases stayed unmatched. The CDR3 loop reads CASSYMDRGNQPQHF. In DNA form, the CDR3 reads TGTGCCAGTAGTTATATGGACAGGGGTAATCAGCCCCAGCATTTT.

The J gene is TRBJ1-2, the V gene TRBV10-3, with D uncertain. CDR1 and CDR2 from the germline V gene are ENHRY and SYGVKD. The CDR3 loop spans 13 amino acids. Trimming shortened V by 6 bases and J by 1 base, and 9 bases separated the two germline ends. The CDR3 protein is CAISRESNYGYTF. The DNA for the CDR3 is TGTGCCATCAGCCGGGAAAGTAACTATGGCTACACCTTC.

The J gene is TRBJ1-4, the V gene TRBV6-2 or TRBV6-3; D may be TRBD1 (6 bases). V was trimmed by 2 bases and J by 3 bases, leaving 10 bases between them. The CDR3 has 15 amino acids. Germline V gene data show CDR1 as MNHEY and CDR2 as SVGEGT. The CDR3 sequence: CASSYGGYPNEKLFF. In DNA form, the CDR3 reads TGTGCCAGCAGTTACGGGGGCTACCCTAATGAAAAACTGTTTTTT.

V and J are TRBV7-9 and TRBJ1-1, with TRBD1 as a possible D gene (5 bases). This CDR3 region has 14 residues. From germline, CDR1 is SEHNR and CDR2 FQNEAQ (reference sequence). The V gene lost 1 base and the J gene lost 5 bases, with 11 bases spanning the gap. The CDR3 DNA reads as TGTGCCAGCAGCTTAGGGGCAGGGAGGACTGAAGCTTTCTTT. It codes for CASSLGAGRTEAFF.

The chain is built from TRBV4-1 and TRBJ1-2; the D is unclear. V was clipped by 1 base and J by 0 bases, with 12 bases between them. The CDR3 covers 16 residues. The germline CDR1 and CDR2 sequences are MGHRA and YSYEKL. The CDR3 loop reads CASSQGSAATNYGYTF. CDR3 in DNA: TGCGCCAGCAGCCAAGGCTCGGCGGCCACTAACTATGGCTACACCTTC.

The rearrangement joins TRBV19 to TRBJ1-1; no reliable D call. From germline, CDR1 is LNHDA and CDR2 SQIVND (reference sequence). The CDR3 spans 14 residues. The V end was cut by 7 bases, the J end by 1 base, with 13 bases between. This CDR3 is CASTPPEENTEAFF. CDR3 DNA sequence: TGTGCCAGTACCCCTCCGGAAGAGAACACTGAAGCTTTCTTT.

This sequence joins TRBV12-3 or TRBV12-4 and TRBJ1-4; D call uncertain. V gave up 7 bases and J gave up 8 bases, with 8 bases separating them. The CDR3 is made up of 11 amino acids. The DNA for the CDR3 is TGTGCCAGCACCTTGGGCGAAAAACTGTTTTTT. It is translated as CASTLGEKLFF.

This chain links TRBV30 with TRBJ1-6; no clear D gene. V was clipped by 1 base and J by 4 bases, with 8 bases between them. The germline CDR1 and CDR2 sequences are GTSNPN and SVGIG (reference sequence). This CDR3 is 14 amino acids long. The CDR3 region has the DNA TGTGCCTGGAGTGCCCCGGGGTATAATTCACCCCTCCACTTT. This sequence encodes CAWSAPGYNSPLHF.

The V and J genes are TRBV4-1 and TRBJ2-1; D remains ambiguous. CDR3 size: 15 residues. V lost 0 bases and J lost 0, with 6 bases in between. CDR1 is MGHRA, CDR2 YSYEKL, per germline. Here the CDR3 DNA reads TGCGCCAGCAGCCAAGAAACGTCCTCCTACAATGAGCAGTTCTTC. This encodes CASSQETSSYNEQFF.

This clone came up a few times. The V call is TRBV18, the J call TRBJ2-7; 8 bases match TRBD1. J lost 1 base, V lost 4 bases, and 3 bases had no gene match. CDR1 KGHSH and CDR2 LQKENI come from the germline V gene. CDR3 length equals 14 residues. The CDR3 loop reads CASSLGQGSYEQYF. The CDR3 DNA follows: TGTGCCAGCTCACTAGGACAGGGTTCCTACGAGCAGTACTTC.

This clone was picked up a small number of times. The chain employs TRBV30 and TRBJ1-5; D not resolved. The CDR3 is made up of 14 amino acids. V was shortened by 3 bases and J by 4 bases, with 13 bases between the two germline ends. Looked up from germline, CDR1 is GTSNPN and CDR2 is SVGIG (reference sequence). This CDR3 reads CAWSLAWGNQPQHF. CDR3 in DNA: TGTGCCTGGAGCCTAGCATGGGGAAATCAGCCCCAGCATTTT.

The rearrangement links TRBV30 to TRBJ2-1, with D perhaps being TRBD1 or TRBD2 (5 bases each). Trimming took 4 bases from V and 11 from J, leaving 18 bases between them. The CDR3 runs to 13 residues. The V gene's germline CDR1 is GTSNPN and CDR2 SVGIG (reference sequence). CDR3 amino acids: CAWTSPGTEKQFF. The DNA of the CDR3 is TGTGCCTGGACTTCGCCCGGGACGGAGAAGCAGTTCTTC.

In this sample, this clone turned up once. This rearrangement joins TRBV12-3 or TRBV12-4 to TRBJ1-2; D not certain. V shed 6 bases and J shed 7 bases, with 12 bases lying between them. The CDR3 is 12 residues long. CDR3 sequence (DNA): TGTGCCAGCAGCTACCGACAACTTGGCTACACCTTC. Its translation is CASSYRQLGYTF.

This chain uses TRBV5-6 with TRBJ1-2, with 7 bases matching TRBD1. Germline V gene lookup returns CDR1 SGHDT and CDR2 YYEEEE. CDR3 size: 14 residues. Trimming removed 2 bases from V and 4 bases from J; junction bases left unmatched: 5. CDR3 amino acids: CASSFTTGSYGYTF. CDR3 nucleotide sequence: TGTGCCAGCAGCTTCACGACAGGGTCCTATGGCTACACCTTC. Full variable domain (missing parts from reference TRBV5-6 and TRBJ1-2): DAGVTQSPTHLIKTRGQQVTLRCSPKSGHDTVSWYQQALGQGPQFIFQYYEEEERQRGNFPDRFSGHQFPNYSSELNVNALLLGDSALYLCASSFTTGSYGYTFGSGTRLTVV.

This sequence joins TRBV4-1 and TRBJ2-4, with D perhaps TRBD2 (7 bases). This CDR3 is 17 amino acids long. Trimming took off 4 bases at V and 3 bases at J, with 19 bases between the two ends. CDR1 is MGHRA, CDR2 YSYEKL, per germline. CDR3 region: CASSPGGGQFGKNIQYF. The CDR3 DNA is TGCGCCAGCAGCCCGGGGGGAGGACAGTTTGGCAAAAACATTCAGTACTTC.

This chain links TRBV28 with TRBJ1-4, with a weak D call TRBD1 (6 bases). The CDR3 spans 15 residues. CDR1 is MDHEN and CDR2 is SYDVKM in the germline V gene. With 6 bases removed from V and 5 bases from J, the gap between germline ends came to 16 bases. The CDR3 reads CASRGGNRANEKLFF. The DNA for the CDR3 is TGTGCCAGCAGAGGGGGTAACAGGGCGAATGAAAAACTGTTTTTT.

The V call is TRBV5-1, the J call TRBJ1-2; possible D gene TRBD1, 6 bases. The CDR3 contains 14 residues. Trimming shortened V by 0 bases and J by 6 bases, and 12 bases separated the two germline ends. Germline V CDR1 and CDR2: SGHRS, YFSETQ. In DNA, the CDR3 is TGCGCCAGCAGCTTGGGACAGGTTAGGGATGGCTACACCTTC. It codes for CASSLGQVRDGYTF.

This sequence joins TRBV7-2 and TRBJ2-5; D is ambiguous. Per germline, CDR1 SGHTA and CDR2 FQGNSA. Trimming shortened V by 5 bases and J by 1 base, and 17 bases separated the two germline ends. This CDR3 spans 16 amino acids. The CDR3 protein is CASSPLLGFAQETQYF. DNA of the CDR3: TGTGCCAGCAGCCCCCTTCTAGGTTTCGCCCAAGAGACCCAGTACTTC.

The V and J genes are TRBV5-1 and TRBJ2-4; TRBD2 matches 7 bases. CDR1 is SGHRS and CDR2 is YFSETQ in the germline V gene. CDR3 length: 17 amino acids. Germline trimming cut 1 base from V and 3 bases from J; bases unmatched to any gene: 10. The CDR3 loop reads CASSLTGAGVGKNIQYF. The CDR3 region has the DNA TGCGCCAGCAGCTTGACGGGCGCGGGAGTGGGCAAAAACATTCAGTACTTC.

In DNA, the CDR3 is TGTGCCAGCAGTCGGGGGCCCAGCAGGGATGAGCAGTTCTTC. Translating gives CASSRGPSRDEQFF. The chain recombines TRBV27 with TRBJ2-1; D is perhaps TRBD1 or TRBD2 (6 bases each). This CDR3 region has 14 residues. Germline CDR1 and CDR2: MNHEY and SMNVEV (reference sequence). Between the trimmed V and J ends, which lost 5 bases and 8 bases, there was a span of 16 bases.

The chain uses TRBV2 and TRBJ2-3; D may match TRBD1 or TRBD2 (5 bases each). The CDR3 is 13 amino acids. Germline lookup yields CDR1 SNHLY and CDR2 FYNNEI. V lost 6 bases and J 4 bases, leaving 11 bases between the germline ends. The CDR3 here is CASRPRGADTQYF. DNA for the CDR3: TGTGCCAGCAGACCGAGGGGCGCAGATACGCAGTATTTT.

V and J are TRBV6-5 and TRBJ1-1, with D possibly being TRBD1 (5 bases). CDR1 is MNHEY, CDR2 SVGAGI, per germline. With 6 bases removed from V and 12 bases from J, the gap between germline ends came to 17 bases. The CDR3 spans 12 residues. The CDR3 sequence: CASSRPGEGSFF. The CDR3 DNA follows: TGTGCCAGCAGCCGCCCCGGGGAGGGGTCTTTCTTT.

The chain has TRBV4-2 and TRBJ1-2, with unresolved D. Looked up from germline, CDR1 is LGHNA and CDR2 is YNFKEQ. The V gene lost 3 bases and the J gene lost 0 bases, with 11 bases spanning the gap. There are 15 residues in the CDR3. Written as DNA, the CDR3 is TGTGCCAGCAGCCAGGACGCGAACTCTAACTATGGCTACACCTTC. It translates to CASSQDANSNYGYTF.

This chain connects TRBV7-9 to TRBJ1-6; no reliable D call. V lost 4 bases to trimming and J lost 7 bases, with 14 bases between them. The CDR3 runs to 15 residues. The germline gives CDR1 SEHNR, CDR2 FQNEAQ (reference sequence). The CDR3 is CASSSYETPNSPLHF. The DNA for the CDR3 is TGTGCCAGCAGCTCCTACGAGACCCCAAATTCACCCCTCCACTTT. The complete variable domain, with remaining parts taken from reference TRBV7-9 and TRBJ1-6, reads DTGVSQNPRHKITKRGQNVTFRCDPISEHNRLYWYRQTLGQGPEFLTYFQNEAQLEKSRLLSDRFSAERPKGSFSTLEIQRTEQGDSAMYLCASSSYETPNSPLHFGNGTRLTVT.

This chain uses TRBV7-9 with TRBJ2-3; TRBD2 aligns across 7 bases. V shed 3 bases, J shed 1 base, and the junction held 1 base outside the gene matches. The CDR3 runs to 14 residues. Germline lookup yields CDR1 SEHNR and CDR2 FQNEAQ (reference sequence). The CDR3 here is CASSFAGGTDTQYF. The CDR3 coding sequence is TGTGCCAGCAGCTTTGCGGGGGGCACAGATACGCAGTATTTT.

This rearrangement joins TRBV7-2 to TRBJ2-1; 11 nucleotides align to TRBD2. Germline lookup yields CDR1 SGHTA and CDR2 FQGNSA. The CDR3 runs 15 residues. J lost 6 bases, V lost 3 bases, and 4 bases had no gene match. The CDR3 reads CASSFLAGGPNEQFF. CDR3 nucleotide sequence: TGTGCCAGCAGCTTCCTAGCGGGGGGACCCAATGAGCAGTTCTTC.

J is TRBJ2-6 and V is TRBV5-6, with D uncertain. This CDR3 has 13 amino acids. The V gene lost 7 bases and the J gene lost 1 base, with 6 bases spanning the gap. CDR1 is SGHDT, CDR2 YYEEEE, per germline. DNA for the CDR3: TGTGCCAGCGCTTATTCTGGGGCCAACGTCCTGACTTTC. It encodes CASAYSGANVLTF.

V gene TRBV2 combines with J gene TRBJ2-7, with no clear D. There are 12 residues in the CDR3. Deletions cut 10 bases from V and 3 bases from J, with 13 bases between. Germline loops: CDR1 SNHLY, CDR2 FYNNEI. The CDR3 nucleotides are TGTGCCACCTCGGACGGAGACTACGAGCAGTACTTC. Protein product: CATSDGDYEQYF.

The chain links TRBV2 to TRBJ2-5; tentative D call: TRBD1 (6 bases). This CDR3 is built from 13 residues. Germline V lookup: CDR1 SNHLY, CDR2 FYNNEI. V was trimmed by 7 bases and J by 0 bases, leaving 9 bases between them. CDR3 coding DNA: TGTGCCAGCACAACAGGGTACCAAGAGACCCAGTACTTC. It encodes CASTTGYQETQYF.